The clone carrying this T cell receptor (beta chain) showed up many times. In TCRdb, the reads were re-called with MiXCR into one record per CDR3 protein. Of around 440,000 distinct CDR3 sequences in the sample, roughly 10% are singletons; the top ten hold about a tenth. The CDR3 runs to 13 residues. With 10 bases removed from V and 4 bases from J, the gap between germline ends came to 14 bases. This record belongs to a study of T cell repertoires in cytomegalovirus infection. The specimen was PBMCs. The chain is built from TRBV12-3 or TRBV12-4 and TRBJ2-1; a weak D match, TRBD2 (6 bases). The source of this sequence is a human donor in good health (CMV status not recorded). Some clones in this sample may be carry-over from other donors' samples. The CDR3 is CATHLGLYNEQFF. The CDR3 DNA follows: TGTGCCACCCACCTGGGACTTTACAATGAGCAGTTCTTC.